The clone carrying this T cell receptor (beta chain) appeared a few times. Its specificity is unknown. The sorted Tregs were CD4+CD25+CD127-/low cells. TCRdb itself ran the 5' RACE reads through MiXCR, one entry per CDR3 protein. Of 13,000 or so distinct CDR3 sequences in the sample, around 54% are singletons; the top ten hold approximately 12%. V lost 7 bases and J lost 10, with 16 bases in between. Germline V gives CDR1 SEHNR, CDR2 FQNEAQ (reference sequence). CDR3 length: 12 residues. Whole-study findings and limits: In terms of TCR gene usage, tumor memory CD4+ T cells clustered together with blood and lymph node memory CD4+ cells, as well as with lymph node naive CD4+ cells.

The sample comprised tumor-infiltrating Tregs sorted from the breast tumor. The origin of this receptor is a female donor with breast cancer. V gene TRBV7-9 combines with J gene TRBJ1-1, with D possibly matching TRBD1 (5 bases). The CDR3 loop is CASTQSQGGAFF. CDR3 in DNA: TGTGCCAGCACCCAATCCCAGGGTGGAGCTTTCTTT.